The 3 T cell receptor beta chains below come from one sample, sequenced in a study of shared clonotypes between healthy human individuals. Naive CD8 isolation took CD45RO-negative cells positively selected for CCR7 and excluded terminally differentiated effector memory CD45RA+ cells. Clones were sequenced by immunoSEQ multiplex PCR, and TCRdb holds only the in-frame ones, with some missing. In the table there are hundreds of thousands of clones, approximately 96% of which are singletons. Input material: naive CD8+ T cells sorted from blood. Source of these receptors: a woman aged 30 to 39 in good health.

This clone was seen a handful of times. The V gene is TRBV11-2, the J gene TRBJ1-2; D is possibly TRBD1 (6 bases). Germline assignment: CDR1 SGHAT and CDR2 FQNNGV. This CDR3 has 11 amino acids. Trimming took 4 bases from V and 6 from J, leaving 6 bases between them. The CDR3 loop reads CASSSGDGYTF. CDR3 bases: TGTGCCAGCAGCTCAGGGGATGGCTACACCTTC. Full variable domain (outside the CDR3, taken from reference TRBV11-2 and TRBJ1-2): EAGVAQSPRYKIIEKRQSVAFWCNPISGHATLYWYQQILGQGPKLLIQFQNNGVVDDSQLPKDRFSAERLKGVDSTLKIQPAKLEDSAVYLCASSSGDGYTFGSGTRLTVV.

This chain joins TRBV2 and TRBJ1-2, with D possibly TRBD1 on 6 matching bases. Germline V CDR1 and CDR2: SNHLY, FYNNEI. Between the trimmed V and J ends, which lost 8 bases and 0 bases, there was a span of 16 bases. This CDR3 is 15 amino acids long. CDR3 residues: CASGGGGLANYGYTF. The CDR3 nucleotides are TGTGCCAGCGGGGGGGGCGGTCTCGCTAACTATGGCTACACCTTC.

J is TRBJ2-7 and V is TRBV27, with D uncertain. CDR3 length: 14 residues. Germline CDR1 and CDR2: MNHEY and SMNVEV (reference sequence). Deletions cut 5 bases from V and 0 bases from J, with 11 bases between. CDR3 bases: TGTGCCAGCAGTGCCCGACTCAGCTCCTACGAGCAGTACTTC. Its translation: CASSARLSSYEQYF.